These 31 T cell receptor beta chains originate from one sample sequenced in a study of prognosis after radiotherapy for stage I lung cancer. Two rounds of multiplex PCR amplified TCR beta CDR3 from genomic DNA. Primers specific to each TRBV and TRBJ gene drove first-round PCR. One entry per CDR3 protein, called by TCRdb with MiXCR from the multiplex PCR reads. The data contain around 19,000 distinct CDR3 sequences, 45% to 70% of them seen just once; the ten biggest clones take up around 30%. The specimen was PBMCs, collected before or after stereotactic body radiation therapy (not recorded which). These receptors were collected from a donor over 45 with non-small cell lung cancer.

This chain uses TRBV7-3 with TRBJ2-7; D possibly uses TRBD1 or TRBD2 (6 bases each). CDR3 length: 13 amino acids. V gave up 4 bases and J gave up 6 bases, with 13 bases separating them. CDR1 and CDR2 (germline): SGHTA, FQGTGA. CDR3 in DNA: TGTGCCAGCAGCTCGGGGGACACCGGCGAGCAGTACTTC. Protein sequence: CASSSGDTGEQYF.

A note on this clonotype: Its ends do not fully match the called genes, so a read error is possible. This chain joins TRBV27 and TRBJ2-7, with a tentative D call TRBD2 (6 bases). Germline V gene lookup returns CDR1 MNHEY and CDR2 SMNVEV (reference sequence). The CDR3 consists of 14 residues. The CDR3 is CASSYRPARREHYF. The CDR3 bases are TGTGCCAGCAGTTACAGGCCTGCGCGGAGGGAGCATTACTTC.

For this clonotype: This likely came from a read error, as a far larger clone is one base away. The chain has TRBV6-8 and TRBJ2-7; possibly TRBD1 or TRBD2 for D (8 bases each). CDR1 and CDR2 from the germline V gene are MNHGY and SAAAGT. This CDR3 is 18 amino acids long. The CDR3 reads CASSRSRGLAGGPYDQYF. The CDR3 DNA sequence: TGTGCCAGCAGTCGAAGCAGGGGGCTGGCGGGAGGCCCCTACGATCAGTACTTC.

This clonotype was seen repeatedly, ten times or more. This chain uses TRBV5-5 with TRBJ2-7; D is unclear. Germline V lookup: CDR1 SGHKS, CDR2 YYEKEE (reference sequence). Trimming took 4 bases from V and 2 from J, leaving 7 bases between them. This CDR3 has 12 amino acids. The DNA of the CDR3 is TGTGCCAGCAGCGAGGCTGCCTACGAGCAGTACTTC. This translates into CASSEAAYEQYF.

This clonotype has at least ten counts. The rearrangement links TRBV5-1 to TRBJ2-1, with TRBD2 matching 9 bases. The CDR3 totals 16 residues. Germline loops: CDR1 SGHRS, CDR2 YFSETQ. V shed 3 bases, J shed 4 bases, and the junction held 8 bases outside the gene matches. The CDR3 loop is CASSSKAGGTYNEQFF. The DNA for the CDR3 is TGCGCCAGCAGCTCCAAAGCGGGAGGCACTTACAATGAGCAGTTCTTC. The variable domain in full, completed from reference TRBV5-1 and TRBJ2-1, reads KAGVTQTPRYLIKTRGQQVTLSCSPISGHRSVSWYQQTPGQGLQFLFEYFSETQRNKGNFPGRFSGRQFSNSRSEMNVSTLELGDSALYLCASSSKAGGTYNEQFFGPGTRLTVL.

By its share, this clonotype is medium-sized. This chain's CDR3 is CASTPTGHNSPLHF. CDR3 DNA sequence: TGTGCCAGCACCCCAACGGGGCATAATTCACCCCTCCACTTT. The chain recombines TRBV27 with TRBJ1-6, with D tentatively TRBD1 (5 bases). Germline V gives CDR1 MNHEY, CDR2 SMNVEV (reference sequence). This CDR3 is built from 14 residues. Trimming shortened V by 7 bases and J by 5 bases, and 12 bases separated the two germline ends.

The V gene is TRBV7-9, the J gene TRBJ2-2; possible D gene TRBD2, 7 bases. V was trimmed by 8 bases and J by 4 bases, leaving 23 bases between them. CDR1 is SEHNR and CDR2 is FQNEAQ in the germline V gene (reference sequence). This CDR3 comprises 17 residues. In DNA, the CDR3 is TGTGCCAGCCTCCCCGAGGGGGGGGGGGCGGTCACCGGGGAGCTGTTTTTT. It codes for CASLPEGGGAVTGELFF.

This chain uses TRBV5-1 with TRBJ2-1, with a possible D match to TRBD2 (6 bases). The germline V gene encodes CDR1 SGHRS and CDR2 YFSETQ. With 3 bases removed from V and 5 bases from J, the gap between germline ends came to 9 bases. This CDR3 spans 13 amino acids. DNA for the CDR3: TGCGCCAGCAGCTACTGGGAGGACAATGAGCAGTTCTTC. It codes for CASSYWEDNEQFF. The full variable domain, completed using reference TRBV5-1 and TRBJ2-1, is KAGVTQTPRYLIKTRGQQVTLSCSPISGHRSVSWYQQTPGQGLQFLFEYFSETQRNKGNFPGRFSGRQFSNSRSEMNVSTLELGDSALYLCASSYWEDNEQFFGPGTRLTVL.

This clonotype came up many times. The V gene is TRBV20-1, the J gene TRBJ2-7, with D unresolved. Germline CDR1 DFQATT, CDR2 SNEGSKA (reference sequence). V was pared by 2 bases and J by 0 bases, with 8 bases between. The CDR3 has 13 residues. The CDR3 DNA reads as TGCAGTGCTAGATCAGCGAACTCCTACGAGCAGTACTTC. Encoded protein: CSARSANSYEQYF.

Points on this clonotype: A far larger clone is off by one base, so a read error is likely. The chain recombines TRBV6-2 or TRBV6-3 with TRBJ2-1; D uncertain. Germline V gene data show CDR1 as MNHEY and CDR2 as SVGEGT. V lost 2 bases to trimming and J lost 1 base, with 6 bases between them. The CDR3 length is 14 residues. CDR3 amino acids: CASSYLVSYNEQFF. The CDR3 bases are TGTGCCAGCAGTTACCTAGTGTCCTACAATGAGCAGTTCTTC.

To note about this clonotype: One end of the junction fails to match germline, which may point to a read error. The CDR3 DNA sequence: TGTGCCATCAGTCCGGACACGAACCTTGCACGGGAAAAACTGTTTTTT. Translation: CAISPDTNLAREKLFF. The chain carries TRBV12-3 or TRBV12-4 and TRBJ1-4; D might be TRBD1 (5 bases). The CDR3 spans 16 residues.

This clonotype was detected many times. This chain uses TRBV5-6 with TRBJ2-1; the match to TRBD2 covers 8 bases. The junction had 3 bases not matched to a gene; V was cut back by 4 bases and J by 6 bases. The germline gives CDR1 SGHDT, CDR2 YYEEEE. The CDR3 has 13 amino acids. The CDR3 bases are TGTGCCAGCAGCCTTGGACTAGCCAATGAGCAGTTCTTC. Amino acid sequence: CASSLGLANEQFF.

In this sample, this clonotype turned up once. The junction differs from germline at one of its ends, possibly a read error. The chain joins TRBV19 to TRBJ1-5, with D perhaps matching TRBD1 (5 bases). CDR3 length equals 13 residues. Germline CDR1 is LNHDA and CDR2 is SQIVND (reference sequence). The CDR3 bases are TGTGCAAGTAGTATGTTGGGGGATCAGCACCAGCATTTT. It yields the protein CASSMLGDQHQHF. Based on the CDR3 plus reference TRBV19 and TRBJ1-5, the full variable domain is DGGITQSPKYLFRKEGQNVTLSCEQNLNHDAMYWYRQDPGQGLRLIYYSQIVNDFQKGDIAEGYSVSREKKESFPLTVTSAQKNPTAFYLCASSMLGDQHQHFGDGTRLSIL.

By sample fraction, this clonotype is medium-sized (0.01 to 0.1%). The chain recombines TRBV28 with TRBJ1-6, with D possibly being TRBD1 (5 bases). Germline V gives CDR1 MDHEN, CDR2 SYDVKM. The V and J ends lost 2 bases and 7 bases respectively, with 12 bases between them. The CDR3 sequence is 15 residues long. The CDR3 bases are TGTGCCAGCAGTTTAATGCGGGACGGAAATTCACCCCTCCACTTT. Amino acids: CASSLMRDGNSPLHF.

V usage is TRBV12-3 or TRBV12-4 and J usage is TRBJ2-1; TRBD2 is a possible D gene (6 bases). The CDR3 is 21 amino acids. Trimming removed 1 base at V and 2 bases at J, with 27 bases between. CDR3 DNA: TGTGCCAGCAGTTTAGGGGGTCTAGCGTGGTGGAACCGAGGGGCCTACAATGAGCAGTTCTTC. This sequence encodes CASSLGGLAWWNRGAYNEQFF.

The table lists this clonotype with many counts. The CDR3 DNA sequence: TGTGCCACCAGCAGAGATCTCCAACACACTGAAGCTTTCTTT. Translation: CATSRDLQHTEAFF. This chain uses TRBV15 with TRBJ1-1; D uncertain. Germline loops: CDR1 LNHNV, CDR2 YYDKDF (reference sequence). V was cut by 0 bases and J by 3 bases, with 8 bases left in between. The CDR3 extends over 14 amino acids.

The CDR3 DNA sequence: TGTGCCAGCAGACCCCGGGACGGGAAAAGGACTGAAGCTTTCTTT. Amino acid sequence: CASRPRDGKRTEAFF. This chain links TRBV9 with TRBJ1-1, with D possibly being TRBD1 (5 bases). The germline V gene has CDR1 SGDLS and CDR2 YYNGEE. Trimming took 5 bases from V and 5 from J, leaving 19 bases between them. The CDR3 extends over 15 amino acids.

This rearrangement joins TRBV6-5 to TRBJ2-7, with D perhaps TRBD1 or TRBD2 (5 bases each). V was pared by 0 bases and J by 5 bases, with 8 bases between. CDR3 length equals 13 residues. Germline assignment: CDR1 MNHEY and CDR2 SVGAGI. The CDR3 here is CASSYSGPNEQYF. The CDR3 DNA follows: TGTGCCAGCAGTTACTCGGGACCTAACGAGCAGTACTTC.

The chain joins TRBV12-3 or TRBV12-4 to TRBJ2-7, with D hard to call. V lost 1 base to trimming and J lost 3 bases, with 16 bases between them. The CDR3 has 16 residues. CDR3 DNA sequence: TGTGCCAGCAGTTTAGAAGATCACATTGGAGACTACGAGCAGTACTTC. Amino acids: CASSLEDHIGDYEQYF.

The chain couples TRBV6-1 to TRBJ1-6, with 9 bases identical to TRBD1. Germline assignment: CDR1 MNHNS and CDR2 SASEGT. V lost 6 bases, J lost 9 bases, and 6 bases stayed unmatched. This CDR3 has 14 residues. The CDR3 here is CASRQGQGLSPLHF. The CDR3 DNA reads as TGTGCCAGCAGACAGGGACAGGGCCTTTCACCCCTCCACTTT.

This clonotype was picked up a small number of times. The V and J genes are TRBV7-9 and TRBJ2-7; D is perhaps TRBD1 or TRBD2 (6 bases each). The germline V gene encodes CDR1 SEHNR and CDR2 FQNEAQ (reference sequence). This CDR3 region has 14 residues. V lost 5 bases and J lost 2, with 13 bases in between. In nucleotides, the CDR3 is TGTGCCAGCAGCCCTCCGGGGGCCGCCTACGAGCAGTACTTC. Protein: CASSPPGAAYEQYF.

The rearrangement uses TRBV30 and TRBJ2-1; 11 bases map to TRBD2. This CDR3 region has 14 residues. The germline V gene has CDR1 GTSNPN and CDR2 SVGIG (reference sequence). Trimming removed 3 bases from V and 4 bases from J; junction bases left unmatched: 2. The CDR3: CAWRRLAGYNEQFF. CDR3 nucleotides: TGTGCCTGGAGGAGACTAGCGGGATACAATGAGCAGTTCTTC.

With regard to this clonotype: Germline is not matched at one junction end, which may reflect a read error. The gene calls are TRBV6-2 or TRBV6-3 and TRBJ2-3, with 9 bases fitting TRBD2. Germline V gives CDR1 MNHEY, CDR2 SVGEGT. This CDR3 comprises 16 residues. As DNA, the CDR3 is TGTGCCAGCATCCAAAGTAGCGGGAGAGTCACAGATAGGCAGTATTTT. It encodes CASIQSSGRVTDRQYF.

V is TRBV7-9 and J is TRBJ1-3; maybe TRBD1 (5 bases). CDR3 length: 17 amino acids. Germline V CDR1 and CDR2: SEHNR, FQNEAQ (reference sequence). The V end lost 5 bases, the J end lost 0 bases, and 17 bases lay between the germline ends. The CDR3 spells CASSLTYGGRSGNTIYF. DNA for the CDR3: TGTGCCAGCAGCCTAACCTATGGGGGTCGCTCTGGAAACACCATATATTTT.

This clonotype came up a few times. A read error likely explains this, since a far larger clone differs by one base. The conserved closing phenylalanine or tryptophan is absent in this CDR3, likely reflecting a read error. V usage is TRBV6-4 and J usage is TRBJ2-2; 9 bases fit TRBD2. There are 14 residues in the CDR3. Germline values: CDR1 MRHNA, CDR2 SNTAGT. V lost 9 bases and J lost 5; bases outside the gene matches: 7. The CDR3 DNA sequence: TGTGCCAGTTATAGCGGGAGAGTGACCGGGGAGCTGTTTCTT. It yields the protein CASYSGRVTGELFL.

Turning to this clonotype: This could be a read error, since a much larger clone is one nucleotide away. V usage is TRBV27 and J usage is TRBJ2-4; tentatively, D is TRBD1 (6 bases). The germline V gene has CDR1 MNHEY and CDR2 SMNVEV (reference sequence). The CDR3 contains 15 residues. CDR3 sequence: CSSSLGSQGLNIQYF. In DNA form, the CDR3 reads TGTTCCAGCAGTTTAGGCTCACAGGGCCTAAACATTCAGTACTTC.

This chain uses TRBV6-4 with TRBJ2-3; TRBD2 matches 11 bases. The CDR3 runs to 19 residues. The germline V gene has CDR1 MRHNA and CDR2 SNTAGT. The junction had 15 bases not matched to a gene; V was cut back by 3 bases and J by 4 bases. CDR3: CASSERLGDLAGGADTQYF. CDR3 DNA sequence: TGTGCCAGCAGTGAAAGACTGGGAGATCTAGCGGGAGGAGCAGATACGCAGTATTTT.

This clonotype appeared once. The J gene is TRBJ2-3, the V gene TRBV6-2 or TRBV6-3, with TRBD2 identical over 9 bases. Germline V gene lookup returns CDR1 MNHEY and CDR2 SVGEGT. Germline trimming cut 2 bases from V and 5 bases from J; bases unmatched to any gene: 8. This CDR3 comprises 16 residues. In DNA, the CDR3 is TGTGCCAGCAGTTACGGAGGCGGGAGGGCACAAGATACGCAGTATTTT. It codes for CASSYGGGRAQDTQYF.

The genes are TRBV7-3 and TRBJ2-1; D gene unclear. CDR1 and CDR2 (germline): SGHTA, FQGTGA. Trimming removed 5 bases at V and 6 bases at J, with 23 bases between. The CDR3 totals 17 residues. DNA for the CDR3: TGTGCCAGCAGCCCAAATACTTACCCAACAAGAGGCAATGAGCAGTTCTTC. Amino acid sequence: CASSPNTYPTRGNEQFF.

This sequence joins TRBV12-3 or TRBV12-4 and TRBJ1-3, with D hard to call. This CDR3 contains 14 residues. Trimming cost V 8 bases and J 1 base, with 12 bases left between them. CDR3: CASGRVGSGNTIYF. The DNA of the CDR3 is TGTGCCAGCGGGCGCGTTGGTTCTGGAAACACCATATATTTT.

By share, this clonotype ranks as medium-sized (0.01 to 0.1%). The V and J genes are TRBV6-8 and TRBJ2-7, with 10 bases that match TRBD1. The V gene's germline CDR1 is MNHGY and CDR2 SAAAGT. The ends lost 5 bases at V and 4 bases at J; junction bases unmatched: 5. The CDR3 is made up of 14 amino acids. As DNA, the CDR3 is TGTGCCAGCAGTCTTTCGGGACAGGGGTACGAGCAGTACTTC. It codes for CASSLSGQGYEQYF.